This T cell receptor beta chain was profiled in a study of T cell changes during pregnancy in multiple sclerosis. The germline V and J ends were trimmed by 4 bases and 10 bases, with 17 bases remaining between them. The length of the CDR3 is 15 residues. The germline gives CDR1 KGHSH, CDR2 LQKENI. The repertoire was sequenced with immunoSEQ multiplex PCR; TCRdb's copy has only in-frame clones and lacks some. Altogether around 60,000 clones are present, just over 90% being singletons, with the ten largest covering approximately 1.7%. J is TRBJ1-6 and V is TRBV18, with D possibly TRBD1 on 6 matching bases. This receptor was taken from a female donor with multiple sclerosis, enrolled in a pregnancy study. This material consisted of peripheral blood, taken after pregnancy. In DNA, the CDR3 is TGTGCCAGCTCACAAATTCACAGGGAGAACTCACCCCTCCACTTT. Amino acids: CASSQIHRENSPLHF.